This T cell receptor (beta chain) derives from a study of cytomegalovirus exposure and HLA in healthy donors. Germline V gene data show CDR1 as SQVTM and CDR2 as ANQGSEA. Deletions cut 6 bases from V and 2 bases from J, with 6 bases between. This CDR3 has 11 amino acids. Produced via immunoSEQ multiplex PCR; TCRdb's table is partial and in-frame only. The repertoire consists of roughly 130,000 clones, with approximately 91% occurring once and the leading ten covering about 1.5%. The specimen was PBMCs. The chain uses TRBV29-1 and TRBJ2-3; D is uncertain. The source of this sequence is a man in his thirties or forties in good health and CMV-seronegative. The CDR3: CSVYSTDTQYF. The CDR3 nucleotides read TGCAGCGTGTACTCCACAGATACGCAGTATTTT.